One and the same sample provided the 3 T cell receptor beta chains below, sequenced in a study of blood T cell repertoires in COVID-19. Sequenced by immunoSEQ multiplex PCR; TCRdb stores in-frame clones only, minus some. The sample consists of over 65,000 clones, approximately 86% of them appearing once. The sequenced sample consisted of peripheral blood. The receptors stem from an elderly man with active COVID-19.

The chain links TRBV7-8 to TRBJ2-4, with D possibly matching TRBD1 (6 bases). This CDR3 has 17 residues. CDR1 and CDR2 from the germline V gene are SGHVS and FQNEAQ. V was cut by 3 bases and J by 0 bases, with 15 bases left in between. CDR3 DNA: TGTGCCAGCAGCTTTAAAGGACAGACTCTAGCCAAAAACATTCAGTACTTC. This translates into CASSFKGQTLAKNIQYF.

This chain connects TRBV10-3 to TRBJ1-1; 7 nucleotides agree with TRBD1. The V gene's germline CDR1 is ENHRY and CDR2 SYGVKD. The CDR3 has 13 residues. V was pared by 7 bases and J by 3 bases, with 5 bases of the junction left unmatched. The CDR3 here is CAITRDSYTEAFF. DNA of the CDR3: TGTGCCATCACCCGGGACAGCTACACTGAAGCTTTCTTT.

The chain employs TRBV5-6 and TRBJ1-1; possibly TRBD1 for D (6 bases). CDR1 SGHDT and CDR2 YYEEEE come from the germline V gene. Trimming stripped 5 bases from V and 7 bases from J, with 18 bases between. The CDR3 length is 14 residues. The CDR3 loop is CASRAGQQLLEAFF. The DNA for the CDR3 is TGTGCCAGCAGGGCCGGACAGCAACTCCTTGAAGCTTTCTTT. Complete variable domain (other parts from reference TRBV5-6 and TRBJ1-1): DAGVTQSPTHLIKTRGQQVTLRCSPKSGHDTVSWYQQALGQGPQFIFQYYEEEERQRGNFPDRFSGHQFPNYSSELNVNALLLGDSALYLCASRAGQQLLEAFFGQGTRLTVV.